This T cell receptor beta chain is drawn from a study of T cell changes during pregnancy in multiple sclerosis. Trimming took off 2 bases at V and 5 bases at J, with 10 bases between the two ends. Germline lookup yields CDR1 LGHNA and CDR2 YSLEER. The CDR3 loop spans 14 amino acids. Sequencing used immunoSEQ multiplex PCR; TCRdb keeps in-frame clones, though not all of them. The sample includes some 100,000 clones, around 92% seen only once; the top ten take approximately 2%. This TCR derives from a female donor with multiple sclerosis, enrolled in a pregnancy study. V and J are TRBV4-3 and TRBJ2-1; maybe TRBD1 (6 bases). This specimen consisted of peripheral blood, obtained after pregnancy. The CDR3 DNA reads as TGCGCCAGCAGCCAATGGACAGCGGACAATGAGCAGTTCTTC. Residues: CASSQWTADNEQFF.